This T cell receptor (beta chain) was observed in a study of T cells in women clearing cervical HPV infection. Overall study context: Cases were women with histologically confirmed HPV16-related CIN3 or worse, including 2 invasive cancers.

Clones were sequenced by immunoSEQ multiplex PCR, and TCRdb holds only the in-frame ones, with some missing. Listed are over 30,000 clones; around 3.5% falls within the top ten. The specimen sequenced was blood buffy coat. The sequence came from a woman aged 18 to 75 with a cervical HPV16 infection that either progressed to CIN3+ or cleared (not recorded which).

The DNA read from the CDR3 is TGTGCCAGCAGTTTAGGACGGACTAACACTGAA. Translation: CASSLGRTNTE. The complete CDR3 sequence is CASSLGRTNTEAFF. The V call is TRBV28, the J call TRBJ1-1; D unclear. The read ends 3 residues early relative to the CDR3; the germline J gene fills the gap. Germline assignment: CDR1 MDHEN and CDR2 SYDVKM. The CDR3 covers 14 residues. V gave up 2 bases and J gave up 2 bases, with 9 bases separating them.